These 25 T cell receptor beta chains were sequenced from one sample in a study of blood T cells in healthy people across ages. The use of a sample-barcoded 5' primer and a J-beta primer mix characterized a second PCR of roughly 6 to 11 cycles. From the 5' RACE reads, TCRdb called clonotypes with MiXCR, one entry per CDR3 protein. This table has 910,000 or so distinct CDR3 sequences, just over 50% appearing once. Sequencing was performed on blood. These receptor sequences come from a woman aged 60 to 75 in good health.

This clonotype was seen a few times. CDR3: CASSLAGRSEQYF. DNA for the CDR3: TGCGCCAGCAGCTTAGCCGGAAGGAGCGAGCAGTACTTC. The rearrangement uses TRBV5-1 and TRBJ2-7, with D hard to call. The CDR3 totals 13 residues. The V gene lost 2 bases and the J gene lost 6 bases, with 12 bases spanning the gap. Germline V CDR1 and CDR2: SGHRS, YFSETQ.

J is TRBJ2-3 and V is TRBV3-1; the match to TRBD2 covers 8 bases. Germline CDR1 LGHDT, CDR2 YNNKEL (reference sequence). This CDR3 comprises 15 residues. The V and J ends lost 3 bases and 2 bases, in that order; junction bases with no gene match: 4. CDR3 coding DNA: TGTGCCAGCAGCCAGAAGACTAGCGCCACAGATACGCAGTATTTT. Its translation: CASSQKTSATDTQYF.

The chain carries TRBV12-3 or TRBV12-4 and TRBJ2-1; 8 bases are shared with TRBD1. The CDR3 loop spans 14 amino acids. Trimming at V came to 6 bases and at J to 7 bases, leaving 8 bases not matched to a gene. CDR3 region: CASSRGQGVNEQFF. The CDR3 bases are TGTGCCAGCAGCCGCGGACAGGGTGTAAATGAGCAGTTCTTC.

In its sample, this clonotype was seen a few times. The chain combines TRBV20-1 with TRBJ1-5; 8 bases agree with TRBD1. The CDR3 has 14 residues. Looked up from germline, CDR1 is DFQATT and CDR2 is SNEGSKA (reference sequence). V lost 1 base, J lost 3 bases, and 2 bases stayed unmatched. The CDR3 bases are TGCAGTGCTAGAGGGACAGGGAACAATCAGCCCCAGCATTTT. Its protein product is CSARGTGNNQPQHF.

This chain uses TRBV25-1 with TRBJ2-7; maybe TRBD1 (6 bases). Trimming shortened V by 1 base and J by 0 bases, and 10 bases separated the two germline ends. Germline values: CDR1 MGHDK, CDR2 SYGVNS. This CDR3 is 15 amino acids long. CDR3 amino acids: CASSESRGPSYEQYF. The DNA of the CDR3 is TGTGCCAGCAGTGAATCCAGGGGTCCCTCCTACGAGCAGTACTTC.

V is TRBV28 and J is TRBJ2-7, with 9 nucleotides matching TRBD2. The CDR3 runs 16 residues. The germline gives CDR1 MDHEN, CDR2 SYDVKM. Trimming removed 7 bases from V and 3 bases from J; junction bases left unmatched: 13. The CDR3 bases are TGTGCCAGCACCCTGGGGTGGTTTAGCGGGAGCTACGAGCAGTACTTC. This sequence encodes CASTLGWFSGSYEQYF. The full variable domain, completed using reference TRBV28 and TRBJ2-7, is DVKVTQSSRYLVKRTGEKVFLECVQDMDHENMFWYRQDPGLGLRLIYFSYDVKMKEKGDIPEGYSVSREKKERFSLILESASTNQTSMYLCASTLGWFSGSYEQYFGPGTRLTVT.

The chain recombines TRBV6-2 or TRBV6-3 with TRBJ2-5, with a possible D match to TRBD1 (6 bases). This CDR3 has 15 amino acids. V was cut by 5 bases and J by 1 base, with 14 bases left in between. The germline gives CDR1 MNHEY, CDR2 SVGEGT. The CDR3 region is CASSPLRTAQETQYF. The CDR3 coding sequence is TGTGCCAGCAGTCCCCTCAGGACAGCCCAAGAGACCCAGTACTTC.

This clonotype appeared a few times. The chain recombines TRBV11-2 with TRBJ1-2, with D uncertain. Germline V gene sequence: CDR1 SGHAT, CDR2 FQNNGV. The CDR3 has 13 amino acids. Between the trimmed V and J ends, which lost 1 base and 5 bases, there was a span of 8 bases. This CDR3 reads CASSLVITYGYTF. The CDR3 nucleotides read TGTGCCAGCAGCTTAGTGATTACTTATGGCTACACCTTC.

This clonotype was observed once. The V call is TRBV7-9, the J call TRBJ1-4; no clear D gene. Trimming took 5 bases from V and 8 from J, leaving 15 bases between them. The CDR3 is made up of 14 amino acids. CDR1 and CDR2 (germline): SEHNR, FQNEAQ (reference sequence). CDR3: CASSPSAGYEKLFF. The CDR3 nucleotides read TGTGCCAGCAGCCCATCCGCGGGGTACGAAAAACTGTTTTTT.

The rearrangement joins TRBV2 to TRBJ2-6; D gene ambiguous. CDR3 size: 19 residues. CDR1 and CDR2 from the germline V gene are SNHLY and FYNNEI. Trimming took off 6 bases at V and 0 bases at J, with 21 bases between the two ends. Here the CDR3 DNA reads TGTGCCAGCAGAGGGCAGGACCTGCTCAGGAGCTCTGGGGCCAACGTCCTGACTTTC. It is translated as CASRGQDLLRSSGANVLTF.

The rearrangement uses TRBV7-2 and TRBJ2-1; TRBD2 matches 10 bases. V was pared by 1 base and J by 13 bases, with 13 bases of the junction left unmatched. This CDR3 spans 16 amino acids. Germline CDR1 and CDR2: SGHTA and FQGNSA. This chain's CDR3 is CASSLDTAGGRETQFF. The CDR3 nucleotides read TGTGCCAGCAGCTTAGATACAGCGGGAGGGAGGGAGACCCAGTTCTTC.

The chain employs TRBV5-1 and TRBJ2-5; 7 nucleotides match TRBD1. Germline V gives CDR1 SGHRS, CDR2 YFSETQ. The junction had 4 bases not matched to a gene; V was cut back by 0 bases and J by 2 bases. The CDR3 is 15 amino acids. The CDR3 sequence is CASSLAGTVQETQYF. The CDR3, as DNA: TGCGCCAGCAGCTTGGCCGGGACAGTACAAGAGACCCAGTACTTC.

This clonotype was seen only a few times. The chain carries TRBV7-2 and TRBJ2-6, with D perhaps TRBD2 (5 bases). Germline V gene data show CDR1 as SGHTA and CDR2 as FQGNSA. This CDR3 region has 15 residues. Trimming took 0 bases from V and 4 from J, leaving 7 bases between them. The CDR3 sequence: CASSLASGGANVLTF. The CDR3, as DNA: TGTGCCAGCAGCTTAGCATCGGGAGGGGCCAACGTCCTGACTTTC.

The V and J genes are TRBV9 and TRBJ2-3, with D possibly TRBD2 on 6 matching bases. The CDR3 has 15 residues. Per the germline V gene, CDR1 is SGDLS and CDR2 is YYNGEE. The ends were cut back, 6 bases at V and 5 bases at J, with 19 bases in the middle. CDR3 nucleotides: TGTGCCAGCACTCCCTCGCCCGAGGAGGGAGATACGCAGTATTTT. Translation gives CASTPSPEEGDTQYF.

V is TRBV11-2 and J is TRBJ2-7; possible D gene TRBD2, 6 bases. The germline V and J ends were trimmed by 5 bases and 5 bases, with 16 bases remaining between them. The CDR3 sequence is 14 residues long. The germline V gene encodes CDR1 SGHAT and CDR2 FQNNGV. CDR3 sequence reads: CASSAASGSDEQYF. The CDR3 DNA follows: TGTGCCAGCAGCGCCGCCTCCGGGAGCGACGAGCAGTACTTC. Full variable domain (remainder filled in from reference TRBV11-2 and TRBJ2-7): EAGVAQSPRYKIIEKRQSVAFWCNPISGHATLYWYQQILGQGPKLLIQFQNNGVVDDSQLPKDRFSAERLKGVDSTLKIQPAKLEDSAVYLCASSAASGSDEQYFGPGTRLTVT.

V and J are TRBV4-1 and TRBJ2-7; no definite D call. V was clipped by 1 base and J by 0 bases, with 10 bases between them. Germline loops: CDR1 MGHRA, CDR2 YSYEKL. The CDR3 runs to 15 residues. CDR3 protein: CASSQVGRNSYEQYF. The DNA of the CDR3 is TGCGCCAGCAGCCAAGTAGGTAGGAACTCCTACGAGCAGTACTTC.

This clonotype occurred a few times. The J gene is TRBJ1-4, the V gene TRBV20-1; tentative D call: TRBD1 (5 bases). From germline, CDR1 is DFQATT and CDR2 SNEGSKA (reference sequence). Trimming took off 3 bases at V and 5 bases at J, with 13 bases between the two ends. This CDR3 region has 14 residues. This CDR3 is CSASSGLLNEKLFF. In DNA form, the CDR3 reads TGCAGTGCTAGCTCAGGGTTACTAAATGAAAAACTGTTTTTT.

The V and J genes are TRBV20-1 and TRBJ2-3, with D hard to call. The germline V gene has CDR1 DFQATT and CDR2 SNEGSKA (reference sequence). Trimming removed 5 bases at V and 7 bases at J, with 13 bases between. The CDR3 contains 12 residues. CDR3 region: CSADGSVYTQYF. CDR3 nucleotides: TGCAGTGCTGATGGAAGTGTGTATACGCAGTATTTT.

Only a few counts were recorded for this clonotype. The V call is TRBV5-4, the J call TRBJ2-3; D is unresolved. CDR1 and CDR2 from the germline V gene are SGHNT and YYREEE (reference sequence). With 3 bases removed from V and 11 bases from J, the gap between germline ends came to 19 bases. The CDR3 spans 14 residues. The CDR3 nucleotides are TGTGCCAGCAGCTGGTTTTCAAGGATGCGTGTGCAGTATTTT. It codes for CASSWFSRMRVQYF. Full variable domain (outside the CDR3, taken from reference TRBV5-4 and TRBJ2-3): ETGVTQSPTHLIKTRGQQVTLRCSSQSGHNTVSWYQQALGQGPQFIFQYYREEENGRGNFPPRFSGLQFPNYSSELNVNALELDDSALYLCASSWFSRMRVQYFGPGTRLTVL.

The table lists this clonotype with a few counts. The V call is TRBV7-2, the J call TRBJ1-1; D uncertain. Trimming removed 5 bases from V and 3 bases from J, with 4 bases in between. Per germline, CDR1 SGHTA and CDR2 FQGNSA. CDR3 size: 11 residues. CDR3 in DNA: TGTGCCAGCAGCGGTCACACTGAAGCTTTCTTT. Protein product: CASSGHTEAFF.

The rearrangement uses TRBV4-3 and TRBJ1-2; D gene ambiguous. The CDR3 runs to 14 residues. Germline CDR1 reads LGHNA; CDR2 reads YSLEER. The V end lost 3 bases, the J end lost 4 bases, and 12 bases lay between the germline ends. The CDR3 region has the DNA TGCGCCAGCAGCCAGAGTAGAATCTCCTATGGCTACACCTTC. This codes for CASSQSRISYGYTF.

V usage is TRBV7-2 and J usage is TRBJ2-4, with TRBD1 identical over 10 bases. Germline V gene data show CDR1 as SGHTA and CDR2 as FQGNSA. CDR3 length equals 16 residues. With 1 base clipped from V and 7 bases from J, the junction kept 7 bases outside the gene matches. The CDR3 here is CASSLGFGTGANIQYF. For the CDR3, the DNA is TGTGCCAGCAGCTTAGGATTCGGGACAGGGGCGAACATTCAGTACTTC.

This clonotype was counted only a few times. The CDR3 spells CASSLDGGYGYTF. The CDR3 coding sequence is TGTGCCAGCAGTTTGGACGGTGGCTATGGCTACACCTTC. The V and J genes are TRBV12-3 or TRBV12-4 and TRBJ1-2; D not resolved. Between the trimmed V and J ends, which lost 3 bases and 4 bases, there was a span of 9 bases. The CDR3 has 13 amino acids.

The CDR3 sequence: CASSQDSQRASYEQYF. CDR3 bases: TGTGCCAGCAGCCAAGATTCCCAGCGGGCCTCCTACGAGCAGTACTTC. The rearrangement joins TRBV3-1 to TRBJ2-7; TRBD2 might be the D (6 bases). Trimming removed 0 bases from V and 0 bases from J, with 12 bases in between. CDR1 and CDR2 from the germline V gene are LGHDT and YNNKEL (reference sequence). The CDR3 consists of 16 residues.

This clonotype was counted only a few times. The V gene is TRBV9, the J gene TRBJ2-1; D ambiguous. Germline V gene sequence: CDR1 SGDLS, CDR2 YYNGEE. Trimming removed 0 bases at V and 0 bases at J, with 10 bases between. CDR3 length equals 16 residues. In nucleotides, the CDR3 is TGTGCCAGCAGCGTAGTCATCGATAGCTCCTACAATGAGCAGTTCTTC. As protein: CASSVVIDSSYNEQFF.